This T cell receptor beta chain was documented in a study of T cell therapy after organ transplantation. Study-wide context: A median of 1.92 x 10^8 CMV-specific T cells was infused in 2 to 6 doses. Study results and limitations: In nonresponders, large pretherapy expansions changed minimally after therapy. Post-therapy CD8 clonality change correlated inversely with pretherapy clonality.

Germline trimming cut 4 bases from V and 4 bases from J; bases unmatched to any gene: 10. Germline V gene lookup returns CDR1 MGHRA and CDR2 YSYEKL. The CDR3 length is 17 residues. Comments on this clone: The target antigen is unknown.

The method was immunoSEQ multiplex PCR; TCRdb's version includes in-frame clones alone and lacks a portion of them. The sample lists roughly 2,500 clones; under 85% were seen once. The TCR sequence derives from a human patient who had received a solid organ transplant and had CMV disease. The specimen was CD8+ T cells from blood, collected before autologous CMV-specific T cell therapy. The chain links TRBV4-1 to TRBJ2-2, with TRBD2 identical over 9 bases. The chain's CDR3 is CASSLPSSGTSTGELFF. CDR3 in DNA: TGCGCCAGCAGCCTTCCCTCTAGCGGGACCTCCACCGGGGAGCTGTTTTTT.